Listed below are T cell receptor beta chains from one sample, sequenced in a study of blood T cells in healthy people across ages. A single record per CDR3 protein comes from TCRdb applying MiXCR to the 5' RACE reads. The sample lists about 1.8 million distinct CDR3 sequences, roughly 52% seen once, with approximately 2.1% in the top ten. The specimen was blood. The source is a middle-aged woman in good health. The CDR3 runs from the conserved cysteine through the conserved F or W. Each record gives: V gene, J gene, clone size, D gene, CDR3 DNA, CDR3 protein. D genes are given only for firm matches. Rows give clone size only sometimes, using once, few, many, or a class for an expanded clone.

TRBV10-3	TRBJ2-1	once	TRBD2	TGTGCCATGAGCGGGGGGCCCTGCAATGAGCAGTTCTTC	CAMSGGPCNEQFF
TRBV6-6	TRBJ2-3	-	-	TGTGCCAGCAGTGACACAGGAGGACCGCAGTATTTT	CASSDTGGPQYF
TRBV3-1	TRBJ2-4	-	TRBD2	TGTGCCAGCAGCCAAGATGGGGGGGGCATTCAGTACTTC	CASSQDGGGIQYF
TRBV4-2	TRBJ2-4	-	-	TGTGCCAGCAGCCAAGACCCGACTTGGGGAAACATTCAGTACTTC	CASSQDPTWGNIQYF
TRBV3-1	TRBJ2-5	-	TRBD2	TGTGCCAGCAGCCAAGATCCTAGCGGGAGACCTAAAGAGACCCAGTACTTC	CASSQDPSGRPKETQYF
TRBV6-4	TRBJ2-3	once	-	TGTGCCAGCAGTGACGAGGGGAGCACAGATACGCAGTATTTT	CASSDEGSTDTQYF
TRBV20-1	TRBJ1-6	-	-	TGCAGTGCTCGATCCAGGGTCCGGAATTCACCCCTCCACTTT	CSARSRVRNSPLHF
TRBV7-2	TRBJ2-7	few	TRBD2	TGTGCCAGCAGGAAGGTCAGGCCGGGGGGGAGCTCCTACGAGCAGTACTTC	CASRKVRPGGSSYEQYF
TRBV12-3/TRBV12-4	TRBJ1-5	-	TRBD1	TGTGCCAGCAGTTTAAGTAGACAGGGCTTTAATCAGCCCCAGCATTTT	CASSLSRQGFNQPQHF
TRBV7-2	TRBJ1-2	few	-	TGTGCCAGCAGCTTACGGTTGGTGGGCGGCAGGGAGGCACCAGATGGCTACACCTTC	CASSLRLVGGREAPDGYTF
TRBV27	TRBJ1-5	-	-	TGTGCCAGCAGTTCCTCCAGGGGAACGAGCAATCAGCCCCAGCATTTT	CASSSSRGTSNQPQHF
TRBV20-1	TRBJ2-1	-	TRBD2	TGCAGTGCTAGAGATCGGACTAGCGGGGGGGCTTTCAATGAGCAGTTCTTC	CSARDRTSGGAFNEQFF
TRBV28	TRBJ2-7	few	-	TGTGCCAGCAGTTTCTCGGGACGGAACTACGAGCAGTACTTC	CASSFSGRNYEQYF
TRBV20-1	TRBJ1-4	-	-	TGCAGTGCCGGTAGGGGGGCTAATGAAAAACTGTTTTTT	CSAGRGANEKLFF
TRBV7-2	TRBJ2-5	-	-	TGTGCCAGCAGCTTATTGGGCAGGGGTTCAGAGACCCAGTACTTC	CASSLLGRGSETQYF
TRBV18	TRBJ1-2	-	-	TGTGCCAGCTCACTCTCAGGGCCTGGCTACACCTTC	CASSLSGPGYTF
TRBV7-9	TRBJ2-7	-	TRBD1	TGTGCCAGCAGCTTCGGGGGGACAGGGGACGTGCAGTACTTC	CASSFGGTGDVQYF
TRBV7-2	TRBJ2-1	-	-	TGTGCCAGCAGCTTAGCCGCGGGTTTTTCCTACAATGAGCAGTTCTTC	CASSLAAGFSYNEQFF
TRBV7-7	TRBJ1-4	-	-	TGTGCTAGCAGCTCGCGTCCCCGGAAGAAACTGTTTTTT	CASSSRPRKKLFF
TRBV4-1	TRBJ2-1	-	-	TGCGCCAGCAGCCAAGATCAAGGGAGGTCTTACAATGAGCAGTTCTTC	CASSQDQGRSYNEQFF
TRBV20-1	TRBJ1-2	-	-	TGCAGTGCCCTCGGTTGGTATGGCTACACCTTC	CSALGWYGYTF
TRBV7-3	TRBJ2-1	-	-	TGTGCCAGCAGCTTCGGTAGCCAAGAGACCCAGTTCTTC	CASSFGSQETQFF
TRBV7-2	TRBJ1-1	-	-	TGTGCCAGCAGCTTCGTCGGACCGAACACTGAAGCTTTCTTT	CASSFVGPNTEAFF
TRBV29-1	TRBJ2-5	few	TRBD2	TGCAGCGTTATGGGGAGCGGGGGAGACCAAGAGACCCAGTACTTC	CSVMGSGGDQETQYF
TRBV4-3	TRBJ2-2	-	-	TGCGCCAGCAGCCAAGGTCGACAAGGGACCGGGGAGCTGTTTTTT	CASSQGRQGTGELFF
TRBV9	TRBJ1-2	once	TRBD1	TGTGCCAGCAGCGACACAGGGGGCGCGAATAGGGGCTACACCTTC	CASSDTGGANRGYTF
TRBV7-7	TRBJ2-1	-	TRBD2	TGTGCTAGCAGCTTAGTCCTAGCGGGGGGGCCGGGTGAGCAGTTCTTC	CASSLVLAGGPGEQFF
TRBV20-1	TRBJ1-5	few	TRBD1	TGCAGTGCTAGAGAAGGGGGCCTTCAGCCCCAGCATTTT	CSAREGGLQPQHF
TRBV29-1	TRBJ2-4	few	-	TGCAGCGTTGATCCGGGGCTAGCCAAAAACATTCAGTACTTC	CSVDPGLAKNIQYF
TRBV28	TRBJ1-2	once	TRBD1	TGTGCTGTTCCATCTCTGACAGGGCCAGCTAACTATGGCTACACCTTC	CAVPSLTGPANYGYTF
TRBV5-1	TRBJ1-2	-	TRBD1	TGCGCCAGCAGCCAAACAGGGGACCTTTATGGCTACACCTTC	CASSQTGDLYGYTF
TRBV7-2	TRBJ2-3	-	TRBD2	TGTGCCAGCAGCACCCGGACTAGCGGGCCTGGGAGCACAGATACGCAGTATTTT	CASSTRTSGPGSTDTQYF
TRBV6-5	TRBJ2-7	many	-	TGTGCCACGATTGGAGGACAGGGACTATACGAGCAGTACTTC	CATIGGQGLYEQYF
TRBV29-1	TRBJ2-3	-	-	TGCAGCGTCTTTAACAGGGCCGCTAGCACAGATACGCAGTATTTT	CSVFNRAASTDTQYF
TRBV10-3	TRBJ1-4	few	-	TGTGCCATCAGTGAGGCTGGGATTTTATTAAATGAAAAACTGTTTTTT	CAISEAGILLNEKLFF
TRBV20-1	TRBJ1-2	-	-	TGCAGTGCTAGAGGGGGAATTCATGGCTACACCTTC	CSARGGIHGYTF
TRBV13	TRBJ2-7	few	TRBD2	TGTGCCAGCAGCATACGGACTAGAACTTCCTACGAGCAGTACTTC	CASSIRTRTSYEQYF
TRBV4-1	TRBJ1-2	-	-	TGCGCCAGCAGCCAAGATCGAGGCATCCTCAACTATGGCTACACCTTC	CASSQDRGILNYGYTF
TRBV4-1	TRBJ2-1	few	TRBD2	TGCGCCAGCAGCCAAGATCGGGGGACTAGCGGGGGGAAAAATTACAATGAGCAGTTCTTC	CASSQDRGTSGGKNYNEQFF
TRBV5-1	TRBJ2-5	-	-	TGCGCCAGCAGCTTAAAGGAGTCGGCGACCCAGTACTTC	CASSLKESATQYF
TRBV12-3/TRBV12-4	TRBJ1-1	-	TRBD1	TGTGCCAGCCAAGTAGGGACAGGGAGGACTGAAGCTTTCTTT	CASQVGTGRTEAFF
TRBV12-3/TRBV12-4	TRBJ1-2	-	-	TGTGCCAGCAGTGACCGGGACACCGCGTATGGCTACACCTTC	CASSDRDTAYGYTF